Below, 8 T cell receptor beta chains from the same sample are listed, as sequenced in a study of technical replicates of blood from several donors. Some clones are missing from TCRdb's copy, which holds only in-frame ones; the method was immunoSEQ multiplex PCR. The sample consists of more than 15,000 clones, 70% to 85% of them appearing once. The sequenced sample was PBMCs. The origin of the receptors is a human donor in good health. Some clones in this sample may be carry-over from other donors' samples.

The V gene is TRBV7-9, the J gene TRBJ1-3; 7 nucleotides align to TRBD1. This CDR3 is built from 15 residues. V trimming: 5 bases; J trimming: 4 bases; junction bases outside the gene matches: 8. The V gene's germline CDR1 is SEHNR and CDR2 FQNEAQ (reference sequence). CDR3 sequence: CASSTHRQGGNTIYF. CDR3 in DNA: TGTGCCAGCAGCACACACCGACAGGGAGGAAACACCATATATTTT.

The V and J genes are TRBV13 and TRBJ2-7, with D possibly being TRBD1 (6 bases). The CDR3 length is 16 residues. Germline CDR1 and CDR2: PRHDT and FYEKMQ (reference sequence). V was clipped by 1 base and J by 9 bases, with 22 bases between them. For the CDR3, the DNA is TGTGCCAGCAGCTTAGAGGACAGTTTTAATTGGTGGGGGCAGTACTTC. This translates into CASSLEDSFNWWGQYF.

The gene calls are TRBV19 and TRBJ2-2; 9 bases align to TRBD2. CDR1 and CDR2 (germline): LNHDA, SQIVND (reference sequence). This CDR3 comprises 17 residues. V gave up 5 bases and J gave up 4 bases; unmatched junction bases: 11. CDR3 protein: CASSGVAGVVSTGELFF. The CDR3, as DNA: TGTGCCAGTAGTGGAGTAGCGGGAGTTGTTAGCACCGGGGAGCTGTTTTTT.

The rearrangement uses TRBV2 and TRBJ2-6; TRBD2 is a possible D gene (6 bases). This CDR3 has 17 residues. V lost 6 bases, J lost 0 bases, and 15 bases lay in between. CDR1 and CDR2 (germline): SNHLY, FYNNEI. The CDR3 nucleotides are TGTGCCAGCAGGGACTATTTTTCAGACTCTGGGGCCAACGTCCTGACTTTC. It translates to CASRDYFSDSGANVLTF.

The chain recombines TRBV5-4 with TRBJ2-3; no clear D gene. The CDR3 covers 13 residues. CDR1 and CDR2 from the germline V gene are SGHNT and YYREEE (reference sequence). Trimming took off 4 bases at V and 6 bases at J, with 12 bases between the two ends. The DNA for the CDR3 is TGTGCCAGCAGCCTAACCCCGAAGGATACGCAGTATTTT. This encodes CASSLTPKDTQYF.

CDR3 loop: CASSYRADTQYF. CDR3 nucleotides: TGTGCCAGCAGCTACAGGGCAGATACGCAGTATTTT. The chain carries TRBV5-8 and TRBJ2-3, with D tentatively TRBD1 (6 bases). The length of the CDR3 is 12 residues. V was pared by 3 bases and J by 4 bases, with 6 bases between. From germline, CDR1 is SGHTS and CDR2 YDEGEE.

The chain links TRBV29-1 to TRBJ2-1; 8 nucleotides agree with TRBD1. In germline, CDR1 is SQVTM, CDR2 ANQGSEA. V dropped 3 bases and J dropped 6; count of bases not matched to a gene: 10. The CDR3 totals 15 residues. CDR3 sequence reads: CSVELGQASVNEQFF. CDR3 bases: TGCAGCGTTGAGTTGGGACAGGCTAGCGTCAATGAGCAGTTCTTC.

The V and J genes are TRBV9 and TRBJ2-2; 9 nucleotides align to TRBD1. Germline assignment: CDR1 SGDLS and CDR2 YYNGEE. The CDR3 has 15 residues. V lost 3 bases, J lost 3 bases, and 3 bases stayed unmatched. The CDR3 sequence: CASSDRDRDTGELFF. In DNA, the CDR3 is TGTGCCAGCAGCGACCGGGACAGGGACACCGGGGAGCTGTTTTTT.